This record looks at one TCR beta chain sequence and its context. This record belongs to a study of blood T cell repertoires in COVID-19. Study background: Material from acute and convalescent COVID-19 was sourced from the United States, Italy and Spain.

Original analysis: Cell counts per sample came from amplifying reference gene primers. Only in-frame clones appear in the TCRdb table, and some are missing; sequencing was by immunoSEQ multiplex PCR. The DNA gave D and trimming, while V, J and clone size come from that table. The table records around 250,000 clones, around nine tenths of them present only once. The CDR3 extends over 16 amino acids. Germline V gene sequence: CDR1 MDHEN, CDR2 SYDVKM. Trimming pared 4 bases from V and 0 bases from J, leaving 16 bases between. This clonotype was obtained from a woman in her sixties who had recovered from COVID-19. The sample taken for sequencing was peripheral blood. The chain joins TRBV28 to TRBJ2-7; D unclear. CDR3 residues: CASSYVGGGGSYEQYF. CDR3 DNA: TGTGCCAGCAGTTATGTCGGCGGTGGCGGCTCCTACGAGCAGTACTTC.